The next 30 T cell receptor beta chains were all read from a single sample in a study of beta chain features in type 1 diabetes. The investigators reverse transcribed all of the isolated RNA, so they sequenced expressed TCRB transcripts. This table comes from immunoSEQ multiplex PCR, and its TCRdb copy is limited to in-frame clones, with some not included. Altogether about 160,000 clones are present, less than 9.5% being singletons, with the ten largest covering 0.94%. Study-wide points: Patients with Type 1 diabetes showed moderately but significantly shorter TCRB CDR3s in all four CD4+ subsets.

Which antigens these TCRs recognize remains unknown. Source material: central memory CD4+ T cells from blood. The receptors were sampled from a woman aged 40 to 50 with type 1 diabetes.

The chain combines TRBV29-1 with TRBJ2-7; TRBD2 matches at 7 bases. This CDR3 contains 12 residues. The germline CDR1 and CDR2 sequences are SQVTM and ANQGSEA. V lost 5 bases and J lost 4; bases outside the gene matches: 5. The CDR3 DNA is TGCAGCGTTCGGGGGGAGCGGTACGAGCAGTACTTC. Amino acids: CSVRGERYEQYF.

This chain uses TRBV7-2 with TRBJ1-2; D not certain. V gave up 5 bases and J gave up 4 bases, with 14 bases separating them. The CDR3 sequence is 14 residues long. Looked up from germline, CDR1 is SGHTA and CDR2 is FQGNSA. CDR3: CASSPPREGYGYTF. The CDR3 DNA is TGTGCCAGCAGCCCTCCCCGGGAAGGCTATGGCTACACCTTC.

This clone was seen a few times. This chain uses TRBV6-5 with TRBJ1-1, with no clear D. Looked up from germline, CDR1 is MNHEY and CDR2 is SVGAGI. The CDR3 runs 12 residues. With 6 bases removed from V and 5 bases from J, the gap between germline ends came to 10 bases. The CDR3 loop is CASSRLKTEAFF. CDR3 bases: TGTGCCAGCAGCCGACTCAAGACTGAAGCTTTCTTT.

This clone was seen more than once but under ten times. The chain employs TRBV7-2 and TRBJ2-1; 11 bases are a match to TRBD2. The CDR3 has 15 amino acids. Germline values: CDR1 SGHTA, CDR2 FQGNSA. J was trimmed by 5 bases and V by 4 bases; bases with no gene match: 4. The CDR3 loop is CASSSTSGAHNEQFF. DNA for the CDR3: TGTGCCAGCAGCTCGACTAGCGGGGCCCACAATGAGCAGTTCTTC.

The rearrangement links TRBV6-1 to TRBJ2-7; 11 bases are shared with TRBD2. This CDR3 has 16 amino acids. Germline assignment: CDR1 MNHNS and CDR2 SASEGT. V was clipped by 3 bases and J by 1 base; unmatched bases: 5. CDR3 nucleotide sequence: TGTGCCAGCAGTGACCCCGGGACTAGCGGTTCCTACGAGCAGTACTTC. Its translation is CASSDPGTSGSYEQYF.

This clone appeared a few times. V gene TRBV7-2 combines with J gene TRBJ2-7, with 7 bases identical to TRBD2. J was trimmed by 3 bases and V by 0 bases; bases with no gene match: 5. Looked up from germline, CDR1 is SGHTA and CDR2 is FQGNSA. There are 15 residues in the CDR3. This CDR3 is CASSLALGGSYEQYF. DNA for the CDR3: TGTGCCAGCAGCTTAGCGCTGGGCGGGAGCTACGAGCAGTACTTC.

This clone was seen repeatedly, ten times or more. The rearrangement uses TRBV7-2 and TRBJ2-5; D unresolved. The V gene lost 5 bases and the J gene lost 5 bases, with 12 bases spanning the gap. The CDR3 consists of 13 residues. Germline loops: CDR1 SGHTA, CDR2 FQGNSA. In DNA form, the CDR3 reads TGTGCCAGCAGCCTCTTCCGCGCGGAGACCCAGTACTTC. Protein product: CASSLFRAETQYF.

This clone was counted a few times. The chain uses TRBV4-3 and TRBJ2-2; a weak D match, TRBD2 (5 bases). The V end was cut by 8 bases, the J end by 0 bases, with 16 bases between. The CDR3 totals 16 residues. Germline loops: CDR1 LGHNA, CDR2 YSLEER. CDR3 protein: CASPQTGSSNTGELFF. DNA of the CDR3: TGCGCCAGCCCCCAAACGGGGTCCTCGAACACCGGGGAGCTGTTTTTT.

The J gene is TRBJ1-1, the V gene TRBV19, with D possibly matching TRBD1 (6 bases). The length of the CDR3 is 14 residues. CDR1 is LNHDA, CDR2 SQIVND, per germline (reference sequence). Deletions cut 6 bases from V and 0 bases from J, with 11 bases between. Written as DNA, the CDR3 is TGTGCCAGTAGGACAGACAGGATGAACACTGAAGCTTTCTTT. Residues: CASRTDRMNTEAFF.

This clone was seen a few times. The chain uses TRBV4-1 and TRBJ1-1, with 7 bases matching TRBD1. The CDR3 is made up of 13 amino acids. J lost 10 bases, V lost 0 bases, and 5 bases had no gene match. The V gene's germline CDR1 is MGHRA and CDR2 YSYEKL. The CDR3 DNA reads as TGCGCCAGCAGCCAAGATCGAGGGGGCGTAGCTTTCTTT. It yields the protein CASSQDRGGVAFF.

This clone was detected a few times. The V call is TRBV9, the J call TRBJ2-1; 12 bases line up with TRBD2. With 4 bases clipped from V and 9 bases from J, the junction kept 8 bases outside the gene matches. Germline V lookup: CDR1 SGDLS, CDR2 YYNGEE. CDR3 length equals 15 residues. The CDR3 loop reads CASSSTSGSRLEQFF. The CDR3 DNA reads as TGTGCCAGCAGCTCGACTAGCGGGAGCCGGCTTGAGCAGTTCTTC.

This clone was counted many times. The chain combines TRBV18 with TRBJ1-4; D ambiguous. The length of the CDR3 is 13 residues. V shed 1 base and J shed 8 bases, with 8 bases lying between them. Looked up from germline, CDR1 is KGHSH and CDR2 is LQKENI. CDR3 sequence: CASSPRRAEKLFF. The DNA for the CDR3 is TGTGCCAGCTCACCACGGCGGGCCGAAAAACTGTTTTTT.

This clone was recorded a few times. The V and J genes are TRBV9 and TRBJ2-3; TRBD2 agrees at 9 bases. V lost 4 bases and J lost 9; bases outside the gene matches: 9. The CDR3 is 14 residues long. Germline values: CDR1 SGDLS, CDR2 YYNGEE. The CDR3 DNA sequence: TGTGCCAGCAGCACAGCGGGAGGTCCCGGAACGCAGTATTTT. Amino acids: CASSTAGGPGTQYF.

The rearrangement joins TRBV2 to TRBJ2-7; D is possibly TRBD2 (5 bases). There are 12 residues in the CDR3. V gave up 3 bases and J gave up 4 bases, with 7 bases separating them. Germline values: CDR1 SNHLY, CDR2 FYNNEI. The CDR3 sequence: CASSERGYEQYF. DNA for the CDR3: TGTGCCAGCAGTGAGAGAGGGTACGAGCAGTACTTC.

This chain uses TRBV23-1 with TRBJ2-7; TRBD2 agrees at 9 bases. TRBV23-1 is placed among ORFs of uncertain function. V lost 8 bases, J lost 4 bases, and 3 bases stayed unmatched. CDR3 length: 12 amino acids. The DNA for the CDR3 is TGCGCCAGCCCAACTAGCGGGTACGAGCAGTACTTC. Translating it yields CASPTSGYEQYF.

This clone came up a few times. CDR3 sequence: CASSAQGYTEAFF. The CDR3 DNA follows: TGTGCCAGCAGTGCTCAGGGCTACACTGAAGCTTTCTTT. The rearrangement uses TRBV28 and TRBJ1-1, with D possibly being TRBD1 (5 bases). Per germline, CDR1 MDHEN and CDR2 SYDVKM. The V end lost 5 bases, the J end lost 3 bases, and 10 bases lay between the germline ends. This CDR3 spans 13 amino acids.

This chain links TRBV5-6 with TRBJ2-2; D is unresolved. The CDR3 runs to 12 residues. Germline loops: CDR1 SGHDT, CDR2 YYEEEE. The ends were cut back, 4 bases at V and 8 bases at J, with 9 bases in the middle. CDR3 sequence: CASSLLRGELFF. CDR3 nucleotide sequence: TGTGCCAGCAGCCTCCTACGTGGGGAGCTGTTTTTT. The full variable domain, in which reference TRBV5-6 and TRBJ2-2 provide the parts outside the CDR3, is DAGVTQSPTHLIKTRGQQVTLRCSPKSGHDTVSWYQQALGQGPQFIFQYYEEEERQRGNFPDRFSGHQFPNYSSELNVNALLLGDSALYLCASSLLRGELFFGEGSRLTVL.

This clone was observed a few times. CDR3 coding DNA: TGCGCCAGCAGCCGAACCGGGACAGGGGTTGGCTACACCTTC. Translated: CASSRTGTGVGYTF. The chain has TRBV5-1 and TRBJ1-2; 10 nucleotides align to TRBD1. Germline loops: CDR1 SGHRS, CDR2 YFSETQ. V dropped 4 bases and J dropped 7; count of bases not matched to a gene: 7. The CDR3 sequence is 14 residues long.

The chain links TRBV10-3 to TRBJ1-5, with TRBD1 matching over 7 bases. Trimming cost V 2 bases and J 2 bases; bases outside gene matches: 0. Germline V gives CDR1 ENHRY, CDR2 SYGVKD. CDR3 length: 14 amino acids. The CDR3 reads CAISEGQGNQPQHF. The CDR3 nucleotides are TGTGCCATCAGTGAGGGACAGGGCAATCAGCCCCAGCATTTT.

The gene calls are TRBV5-4 and TRBJ1-2; D remains unclear. Germline loops: CDR1 SGHNT, CDR2 YYREEE (reference sequence). This CDR3 comprises 14 residues. V lost 3 bases and J 3 bases, leaving 12 bases between the germline ends. CDR3 residues: CASSWQTADYGYTF. In DNA form, the CDR3 reads TGTGCCAGCAGCTGGCAGACGGCGGACTATGGCTACACCTTC.

The V gene is TRBV28, the J gene TRBJ1-1; the match to TRBD1 covers 8 bases. Germline CDR1 is MDHEN and CDR2 is SYDVKM. V gave up 6 bases and J gave up 0 bases; unmatched junction bases: 12. This CDR3 comprises 17 residues. Written as DNA, the CDR3 is TGTGCCAGCAGGTCGACGAGGACAGGGCGGATGAACACTGAAGCTTTCTTT. Amino acid sequence: CASRSTRTGRMNTEAFF. Variable domain in full (rest from reference TRBV28 and TRBJ1-1): DVKVTQSSRYLVKRTGEKVFLECVQDMDHENMFWYRQDPGLGLRLIYFSYDVKMKEKGDIPEGYSVSREKKERFSLILESASTNQTSMYLCASRSTRTGRMNTEAFFGQGTRLTVV.

This clone was recorded a few times. The chain is built from TRBV25-1 and TRBJ2-1, with a tentative D call TRBD1 (6 bases). V lost 3 bases and J 8 bases, leaving 14 bases between the germline ends. CDR3 size: 14 residues. Looked up from germline, CDR1 is MGHDK and CDR2 is SYGVNS. The CDR3 DNA is TGTGCCAGCAGTGACGGCAGGGGAAGCGATGAGCAGTTCTTC. Amino acids: CASSDGRGSDEQFF.

This clone was observed a handful of times. The rearrangement joins TRBV4-2 to TRBJ1-5; D might be TRBD1 (6 bases). V was pared by 3 bases and J by 1 base, with 13 bases between. The CDR3 has 16 residues. The germline gives CDR1 LGHNA, CDR2 YNFKEQ. Here the CDR3 reads CASSHWTDSSNQPQHF. CDR3 bases: TGTGCCAGCAGCCATTGGACAGACTCCAGCAATCAGCCCCAGCATTTT.

This clone came up a few times. At the DNA level, this CDR3 is encoded by other sequences in the same sample as well. The chain uses TRBV5-1 and TRBJ2-5; 7 bases are a match to TRBD1. Germline trimming cut 0 bases from V and 4 bases from J; bases unmatched to any gene: 3. CDR1 and CDR2 (germline): SGHRS, YFSETQ. The CDR3 extends over 14 amino acids. CDR3 residues: CASSLGQGLETQYF. CDR3 nucleotide sequence: TGCGCCAGCAGCTTGGGACAGGGTTTAGAGACCCAGTACTTC. Full variable domain (outside the CDR3, taken from reference TRBV5-1 and TRBJ2-5): KAGVTQTPRYLIKTRGQQVTLSCSPISGHRSVSWYQQTPGQGLQFLFEYFSETQRNKGNFPGRFSGRQFSNSRSEMNVSTLELGDSALYLCASSLGQGLETQYFGPGTRLLVL.

This clone was counted only a few times. The rearrangement joins TRBV5-1 to TRBJ1-1; D uncertain. The CDR3 extends over 14 amino acids. CDR1 is SGHRS and CDR2 is YFSETQ in the germline V gene. V lost 4 bases and J 4 bases, leaving 14 bases between the germline ends. CDR3 residues: CASSPELGGTEAFF. The CDR3 coding sequence is TGCGCCAGCAGCCCCGAACTAGGCGGCACTGAAGCTTTCTTT.

There are a few counts of this clone. This CDR3 is CASSNALAGGQFF. Written as DNA, the CDR3 is TGTGCCAGCAGCAATGCCCTAGCGGGGGGGCAGTTCTTC. V is TRBV7-2 and J is TRBJ2-1; 11 nucleotides align to TRBD2. The ends lost 5 bases at V and 12 bases at J; junction bases unmatched: 6. The germline V gene has CDR1 SGHTA and CDR2 FQGNSA. The CDR3 is made up of 13 amino acids.

Only a few counts were recorded for this clone. V is TRBV19 and J is TRBJ2-6; the D gene is possibly TRBD1 (6 bases). The ends were cut back, 7 bases at V and 9 bases at J, with 16 bases in the middle. Germline V gives CDR1 LNHDA, CDR2 SQIVND (reference sequence). The CDR3 spans 14 residues. CDR3 DNA sequence: TGTGCCAGTACCTTAGACAGGACTCTCAACGTCCTGACTTTC. It yields the protein CASTLDRTLNVLTF. The full variable domain, completed using reference TRBV19 and TRBJ2-6, is DGGITQSPKYLFRKEGQNVTLSCEQNLNHDAMYWYRQDPGQGLRLIYYSQIVNDFQKGDIAEGYSVSREKKESFPLTVTSAQKNPTAFYLCASTLDRTLNVLTFGAGSRLTVL.

The chain is built from TRBV7-2 and TRBJ2-7; TRBD2 matches 8 bases. Trimming removed 4 bases from V and 5 bases from J; junction bases left unmatched: 4. The length of the CDR3 is 13 residues. Germline CDR1 and CDR2: SGHTA and FQGNSA. The CDR3: CASSWTGGDEQYF. The DNA of the CDR3 is TGTGCCAGCAGCTGGACCGGGGGGGACGAGCAGTACTTC.

This clone was observed a few times. The rearrangement links TRBV28 to TRBJ2-4; 12 bases line up with TRBD2. CDR1 and CDR2 from the germline V gene are MDHEN and SYDVKM. This CDR3 region has 14 residues. Trimming at V came to 5 bases and at J to 5 bases, leaving 1 base not matched to a gene. In nucleotides, the CDR3 is TGTGCCAGCAGTCTAGCGGGAGGGGAAAACATTCAGTACTTC. This gives the protein CASSLAGGENIQYF. Supplemented by reference TRBV28 and TRBJ2-4, the full variable domain reads DVKVTQSSRYLVKRTGEKVFLECVQDMDHENMFWYRQDPGLGLRLIYFSYDVKMKEKGDIPEGYSVSREKKERFSLILESASTNQTSMYLCASSLAGGENIQYFGAGTRLSVL.

In its sample, this clone was seen a few times. The chain employs TRBV6-6 and TRBJ2-6; TRBD1 matches 7 bases. V lost 7 bases and J lost 4; bases outside the gene matches: 10. The CDR3 has 16 residues. CDR1 and CDR2 (germline): MNHNY, SVGAGI (reference sequence). The CDR3 region has the DNA TGTGCCAGCACCCTCGACAGGGTAAGAGGGGCCAACGTCCTGACTTTC. This translates into CASTLDRVRGANVLTF.